This entry lists 17 T cell receptor beta chains sequenced from one sample in a study of T cells expressing NK-cell markers. For each CDR3 protein, TCRdb gives one entry from its re-call of the 5' RACE reads, without DNA. The sample features about 410,000 distinct CDR3 sequences, with around 10% in its top ten. Source material: blood T cells: a sorted CD56 or NKG2C T cell subset, CD4+ or CD8+ T cells, or bulk PBMC T cells (not recorded which). Every receptor here comes from a woman aged 50 to 60 in good health.

The rearrangement links TRBV5-5 to TRBJ2-2; TCRdb selects TRBD2, and the lack of DNA leaves this call unchecked. Germline assignment: CDR1 SGHKS and CDR2 YYEKEE (reference sequence). CDR3 length equals 14 residues. The CDR3 protein is CASSLSVKVGELFF.

V and J are TRBV27 and TRBJ2-7; TCRdb selects TRBD1, and the lack of DNA leaves this call unchecked. CDR1 and CDR2 (germline): MNHEY, SMNVEV (reference sequence). The CDR3 is 16 amino acids. This chain's CDR3 is CASSTLTGTGTSEQYF.

The chain employs TRBV10-3 and TRBJ2-7; TCRdb reports TRBD2, a call that lacks DNA to check it against. CDR1 ENHRY and CDR2 SYGVKD come from the germline V gene. The length of the CDR3 is 13 residues. CDR3 loop: CAITRSGGYEQYF.

V usage is TRBV7-2 and J usage is TRBJ2-2; TCRdb's assignment of TRBD2 cannot be checked, as there is no DNA. CDR3 length: 15 amino acids. Germline V gene data show CDR1 as SGHTA and CDR2 as FQGNSA. The CDR3 sequence: CASSSLALGTGELFF.

The chain combines TRBV29-1 with TRBJ2-3; TCRdb picks TRBD1, but there is no DNA to check that call. The length of the CDR3 is 15 residues. Germline CDR1 is SQVTM and CDR2 is ANQGSEA. CDR3 in amino acids: CSGVQGAASTDTQYF.

This sequence joins TRBV3-1 and TRBJ1-1; TCRdb gives TRBD1 as the D gene, but with no DNA this cannot be confirmed. Looked up from germline, CDR1 is LGHDT and CDR2 is YNNKEL (reference sequence). The CDR3 length is 13 residues. The CDR3 here is CASSHPTGSEAFF.

The V gene is TRBV7-3, the J gene TRBJ2-3; TCRdb's D gene call, TRBD2, goes unchecked for lack of DNA. This CDR3 has 17 amino acids. Germline CDR1 and CDR2: SGHTA and FQGTGA. This CDR3 is CASSPFNGEGFTDTQYF.

This chain links TRBV11-3 with TRBJ2-2. Germline V gene sequence: CDR1 SGHNT, CDR2 YENEEA. The length of the CDR3 is 14 residues. CDR3 residues: CASSTDHSTGELFF. Filled out from reference TRBV11-3 and TRBJ2-2, the complete variable domain reads EAGVVQSPRYKIIEKKQPVAFWCNPISGHNTLYWYLQNLGQGPELLIRYENEEAVDDSQLPKDRFSAERLKGVDSTLKIQPAELGDSAVYLCASSTDHSTGELFFGEGSRLTVL.

The chain uses TRBV12-3 or TRBV12-4 and TRBJ1-6. The CDR3 extends over 13 amino acids. Here the CDR3 reads CASRVDPSPPLHF.

The chain uses TRBV27 and TRBJ2-3. The CDR3 sequence is 15 residues long. From germline, CDR1 is MNHEY and CDR2 SMNVEV (reference sequence). CDR3 sequence: CASSLFREISDTQYF.

The CDR3 spells CASSLDGQVNSYEQYF. This chain joins TRBV11-2 and TRBJ2-7. CDR3 length: 16 amino acids. From germline, CDR1 is SGHAT and CDR2 FQNNGV.

V is TRBV5-6 and J is TRBJ2-1; TCRdb lists TRBD1, though no DNA is available to test this call. The CDR3 is 16 amino acids. Germline CDR1 is SGHDT and CDR2 is YYEEEE. CDR3 protein: CASSLAGTATYNEQFF.

The gene calls are TRBV18 and TRBJ2-1; no DNA is available, so the TRBD2 call from TCRdb remains unchecked. The length of the CDR3 is 15 residues. Germline V gene data show CDR1 as KGHSH and CDR2 as LQKENI. The CDR3 sequence: CASSPRLAGGNEQFF.

The V and J genes are TRBV9 and TRBJ2-3; TCRdb's assignment of TRBD2 cannot be checked, as there is no DNA. Germline-derived CDR1 and CDR2 are SGDLS and YYNGEE. This CDR3 is built from 15 residues. CDR3 sequence reads: CASSVGLAGGGTQYF.

This chain connects TRBV6-5 to TRBJ2-2; the TCRdb call, TRBD1, lacks DNA for checking. The CDR3 contains 14 residues. Germline V gives CDR1 MNHEY, CDR2 SVGAGI. The CDR3 sequence is CASRRGQNTGELFF.

The chain employs TRBV24-1 and TRBJ2-5; TCRdb selects TRBD1, and the lack of DNA leaves this call unchecked. CDR1 is KGHDR and CDR2 is SFDVKD in the germline V gene. The CDR3 loop spans 17 amino acids. The CDR3 protein is CATSEPGVGRQAETQYF.

The V call is TRBV11-3, the J call TRBJ2-5; TCRdb picks TRBD1, but there is no DNA to check that call. Germline V gives CDR1 SGHNT, CDR2 YENEEA. The CDR3 runs 14 residues. CDR3 loop: CASSNPPSSGTQYF. Full variable domain (outside the CDR3, taken from reference TRBV11-3 and TRBJ2-5): EAGVVQSPRYKIIEKKQPVAFWCNPISGHNTLYWYLQNLGQGPELLIRYENEEAVDDSQLPKDRFSAERLKGVDSTLKIQPAELGDSAVYLCASSNPPSSGTQYFGPGTRLLVL.